This T cell receptor beta chain was documented in a study of T cells in Graves' hyperthyroidism and ophthalmopathy. With respect to this clonotype: The antigen is undetermined.

General study results and limits: A model of 13 V-J pairs discriminated ophthalmopathy from stable hyperthyroidism. Blood also carried most thyroid clonotypes expanded above 0.001.

Stable Graves' hyperthyroidism denoted no ophthalmopathy progression over 18 months. Reasons for excluding patients were uncontrolled infection, other autoimmune disease, pregnancy or lactation. There were TCR beta CDR3 regions amplified from RNA transcripts. RT-PCR in the first round (using the HTBI primer set) targeted the TCR CDR3. Using its own MiXCR run on the multiplex PCR reads, TCRdb lists one record per CDR3 protein. This table holds about 510,000 distinct CDR3 sequences, around 15% found once. The clonotype originates from a woman aged 40 to 50 with Graves' hyperthyroidism. Sequences were obtained from blood.

The CDR3: CSARGPSSGNTIYF. The CDR3 nucleotides are TGCAGTGCTAGAGGACCGAGCTCTGGAAACACCATATATTTT. The chain couples TRBV20-1 to TRBJ1-3; D is ambiguous. This CDR3 comprises 14 residues. Germline CDR1 reads DFQATT; CDR2 reads SNEGSKA (reference sequence). V was pared by 1 base and J by 0 bases, with 7 bases between.